The next 11 T cell receptor beta chains were all read from a single sample in a study of blood T cell repertoires in COVID-19. Assay: immunoSEQ multiplex PCR; the TCRdb copy retains only in-frame clones and omits some. The data hold 70,000 or so clones, with 86% observed a single time. The specimen was peripheral blood. These receptors came from a man under 40 with acute or convalescent COVID-19.

The rearrangement links TRBV5-4 to TRBJ2-1, with 8 bases lining up with TRBD2. The J segment lost 6 bases and the V segment lost 5 bases, leaving 10 bases of the junction unmatched. The CDR3 totals 15 residues. Per germline, CDR1 SGHNT and CDR2 YYREEE (reference sequence). CDR3 nucleotides: TGTGCCAGCAGTACTCGGGAGGGCCTCGGCAATGAGCAGTTCTTC. Encoded protein: CASSTREGLGNEQFF.

This sequence joins TRBV3-1 (or the pseudogene TRBV3-2) and TRBJ2-5; no clear D gene. Trimming cost V 1 base and J 2 bases, with 8 bases left between them. CDR1 LGHDT and CDR2 YNNKEL come from the germline V gene (reference sequence). The CDR3 has 14 amino acids. CDR3 region: CASSQGSGQETQYF. For the CDR3, the DNA is TGTGCCAGCAGCCAAGGTTCCGGTCAAGAGACCCAGTACTTC.

The chain links TRBV10-3 to TRBJ1-1, with D hard to call. Germline V gene lookup returns CDR1 ENHRY and CDR2 SYGVKD. This CDR3 is 14 amino acids long. Trimming took 0 bases from V and 3 from J, leaving 8 bases between them. CDR3 protein: CAISESGGDTEAFF. The CDR3 nucleotides read TGTGCCATCAGTGAGTCGGGTGGAGACACTGAAGCTTTCTTT.

The chain joins TRBV6-5 to TRBJ1-6, with D perhaps matching TRBD1 (5 bases). The CDR3 extends over 14 amino acids. The germline V gene encodes CDR1 MNHEY and CDR2 SVGAGI. V lost 2 bases and J lost 7, with 9 bases in between. CDR3: CASSYRQQNSPLHF. The DNA of the CDR3 is TGTGCCAGCAGTTACAGACAGCAGAATTCACCCCTCCACTTT.

V gene TRBV19 combines with J gene TRBJ1-5; tentative D call: TRBD1 (5 bases). V was trimmed by 8 bases and J by 4 bases, leaving 9 bases between them. Looked up from germline, CDR1 is LNHDA and CDR2 is SQIVND (reference sequence). The length of the CDR3 is 12 residues. The chain's CDR3 is CASSGGNQPQHF. CDR3 bases: TGTGCCAGTTCCGGGGGAAATCAGCCCCAGCATTTT.

The rearrangement links TRBV4-3 to TRBJ1-1, with D perhaps matching TRBD1 (5 bases). The ends were cut back, 0 bases at V and 8 bases at J, with 13 bases in the middle. Germline V CDR1 and CDR2: LGHNA, YSLEER. CDR3 size: 14 residues. The DNA of the CDR3 is TGCGCCAGCAGCCAAGATGGGGCATCGCAGGAAGCTTTCTTT. This sequence encodes CASSQDGASQEAFF.

For the CDR3, the DNA is TGTGCCAGTACCCAGACAACTAATGAAAAACTGTTTTTT. Translating gives CASTQTTNEKLFF. The gene calls are TRBV19 and TRBJ1-4; D remains ambiguous. V was shortened by 7 bases and J by 0 bases, with 6 bases between the two germline ends. The CDR3 is 13 residues long. In germline, CDR1 is LNHDA, CDR2 SQIVND (reference sequence). The variable domain in full, with the rest retrieved from reference TRBV19 and TRBJ1-4, is DGGITQSPKYLFRKEGQNVTLSCEQNLNHDAMYWYRQDPGQGLRLIYYSQIVNDFQKGDIAEGYSVSREKKESFPLTVTSAQKNPTAFYLCASTQTTNEKLFFGSGTQLSVL.

The chain carries TRBV11-2 and TRBJ2-2, with TRBD1 matching over 10 bases. There are 16 residues in the CDR3. Germline V CDR1 and CDR2: SGHAT, FQNNGV. J lost 2 bases, V lost 5 bases, and 5 bases had no gene match. For the CDR3, the DNA is TGTGCCAGCAGCCCCCGGACAGGGGGAAACACCGGGGAGCTGTTTTTT. Protein product: CASSPRTGGNTGELFF.

This clone appeared once. The J gene is TRBJ1-2, the V gene TRBV5-6; TRBD1 might be the D (6 bases). CDR1 SGHDT and CDR2 YYEEEE come from the germline V gene. V was cut by 3 bases and J by 4 bases, with 13 bases left in between. CDR3 length: 14 residues. CDR3 coding DNA: TGTGCCAGCAGCTATGACAGGAAACCCTATGGCTACACCTTC. This sequence encodes CASSYDRKPYGYTF.

The chain is built from TRBV11-3 and TRBJ1-1; D is ambiguous. CDR1 and CDR2 from the germline V gene are SGHNT and YENEEA. This CDR3 region has 14 residues. V lost 2 bases and J 1 base, leaving 8 bases between the germline ends. The CDR3 DNA follows: TGTGCCAGCAGCTTACGACACAGGAACACTGAAGCTTTCTTT. Its protein product is CASSLRHRNTEAFF.

Comments on this clone: Other DNA sequences in this specimen translate into the identical CDR3. The rearrangement joins TRBV9 to TRBJ2-1; 9 positions match TRBD1. This CDR3 contains 15 residues. Germline V gene sequence: CDR1 SGDLS, CDR2 YYNGEE. The trim removed 0 bases at V and 4 bases at J, leaving 2 bases unmatched. Here the CDR3 reads CASSVADRGYNEQFF. CDR3 in DNA: TGTGCCAGCAGCGTAGCGGACAGGGGATACAATGAGCAGTTCTTC.